This T cell receptor (beta chain) derives from a study of identical twins. TCRdb redid the calling of the 5' RACE reads with MiXCR, one entry per CDR3 protein. The data show roughly 290,000 distinct CDR3 sequences, about 8% seen once. In its sample, this clonotype was seen a few times. The CDR3 is 15 amino acids. Trimming stripped 4 bases from V and 10 bases from J, with 17 bases between. The germline gives CDR1 LNHNV, CDR2 YYDKDF (reference sequence). The sample was also linked to a second study, of yellow fever vaccine responses in identical twins.

This TCR came from a woman younger than 35 in good health. This chain connects TRBV15 to TRBJ1-6; no firm D call. Sequenced: memory (CD45RO+) T cells sorted from blood. CDR3 nucleotide sequence: TGTGCCACCAGCATTAGCAACGGTATCGAATCACCCCTCCACTTT. Translating it yields CATSISNGIESPLHF.